This T cell receptor beta chain emerged from a study of early stage breast cancer tumors. Looking at the study overall: ER+/PR+/HER2- status applied to about 80% of the 16 invasive breast tumors. Average read coverage per sample was roughly 9.3-fold.

V shed 6 bases and J shed 3 bases, with 12 bases lying between them. Germline assignment: CDR1 MNHNS and CDR2 SASEGT. This CDR3 has 13 residues. As regards this clone: Its antigen is not known.

Notes on the study in general: Compared with adjacent normal breast, tumors showed around 2.5-fold denser, more clonal T cells. Most shared enriched TCRB sequences were commonly generated ones.

The data were produced by immunoSEQ multiplex PCR, yet TCRdb's version contains in-frame clones alone and is incomplete. The table records 35,000 to 45,000 clones, 70% to 80% of them present only once. Sequencing was carried out using blood. This TCR came from a person in their sixties with breast cancer. This rearrangement joins TRBV6-1 to TRBJ2-7, with D hard to call. CDR3 residues: CASSRDLYYEQYF. CDR3 nucleotide sequence: TGTGCCAGCAGCCGAGACTTGTACTACGAGCAGTACTTC.